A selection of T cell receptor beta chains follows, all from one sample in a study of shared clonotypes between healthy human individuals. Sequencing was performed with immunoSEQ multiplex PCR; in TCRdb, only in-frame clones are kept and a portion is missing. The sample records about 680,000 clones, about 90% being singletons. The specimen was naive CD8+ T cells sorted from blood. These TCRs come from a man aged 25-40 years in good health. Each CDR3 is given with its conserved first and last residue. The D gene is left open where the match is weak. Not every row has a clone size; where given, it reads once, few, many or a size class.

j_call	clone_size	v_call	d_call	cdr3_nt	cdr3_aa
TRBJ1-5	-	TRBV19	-	TGTGCCAGTGGGCAGAGGGGCGTCTATAGCAATCAGCCCCAGCATTTT	CASGQRGVYSNQPQHF
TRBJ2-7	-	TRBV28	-	TGTGCCAGCAGTTTTGGGACTTCTACCTACGAGCAGTACTTC	CASSFGTSTYEQYF
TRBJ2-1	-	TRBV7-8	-	TGTGCCAGCAGCTCAAACAATGAGCAGTTCTTC	CASSSNNEQFF
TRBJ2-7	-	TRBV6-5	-	TGTGCCAGCAGTCCACTCACGCTAGCCTACGAGCAGTACTTC	CASSPLTLAYEQYF
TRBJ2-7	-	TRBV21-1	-	TGTGCCAGCAGCAAAGGAGGGGACGGCTACGAGCAGTACTTC	CASSKGGDGYEQYF
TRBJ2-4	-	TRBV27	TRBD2	TGTGCCAGCAGTACGAGACTAGCACCCAAAAACATTCAGTACTTC	CASSTRLAPKNIQYF
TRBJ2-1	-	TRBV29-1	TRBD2	TGCAGCGTTGAAGGGGGGGGGTCAGGACTAGCGGTTAAATCCTACAATGAGCAGTTCTTC	CSVEGGGSGLAVKSYNEQFF
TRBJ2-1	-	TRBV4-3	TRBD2	TGCGCCAGCAGCCAAGCGGTCGGGCTAGCGGATTACAATGAGCAGTTCTTC	CASSQAVGLADYNEQFF
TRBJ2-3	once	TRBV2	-	TGTGCCAGCCCACCGGAGAGCACAGATACGCAGTATTTT	CASPPESTDTQYF
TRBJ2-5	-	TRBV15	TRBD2	TGTGCCACCAGCCTAGGGCTAGCGGGAGGGTTAGGCCAAGAGACCCAGTACTTC	CATSLGLAGGLGQETQYF
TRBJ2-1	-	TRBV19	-	TGTGCCAGTAGTATAGATGAAAACCGTAGCGATGAGCAGTTCTTC	CASSIDENRSDEQFF
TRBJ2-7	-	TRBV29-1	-	TGCAGCGTTGAGATAGACTCCTACGAGCAGTACTTC	CSVEIDSYEQYF
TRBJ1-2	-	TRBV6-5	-	TGTGCCCTAAGGGCCCTGGACTATGGCTACACCTTC	CALRALDYGYTF
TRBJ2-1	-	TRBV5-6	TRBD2	TGTGCCAGCAGCTTCCGACTTTCTAGCGGGACAAACAATGAGCAGTTCTTC	CASSFRLSSGTNNEQFF
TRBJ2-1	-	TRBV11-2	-	TGTGCCAGCAGCTTAGATCAAAAAGCTAGCTCCTACAATGAGCAGTTCTTC	CASSLDQKASSYNEQFF
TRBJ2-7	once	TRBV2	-	TGTGCCAGCAGTGAAACGACAGTCACATCCTACGAGCAGTACTTC	CASSETTVTSYEQYF
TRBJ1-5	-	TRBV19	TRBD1	TGTGCCTGTAGCGGGACAGAGCTAGAGCCCCAGCATTTT	CACSGTELEPQHF
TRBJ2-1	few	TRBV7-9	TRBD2	TGTGCCAGCAGTGTGGAGAGTAGCGGGAGGTGGGGGGAGCAGTTCTTC	CASSVESSGRWGEQFF
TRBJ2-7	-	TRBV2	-	TGTGCCAGCCAGGGCCCCTACGAGCAGTACTTC	CASQGPYEQYF
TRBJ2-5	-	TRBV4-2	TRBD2	TGTGCCAGCAGCCAAGACCGGGAGGGCCAGCATGAGACCCAGTACTTC	CASSQDREGQHETQYF
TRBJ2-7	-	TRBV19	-	TGTGCCAGTAGTATAGCGCTCCGGGGCAGCGACGAGCAGTACTTC	CASSIALRGSDEQYF
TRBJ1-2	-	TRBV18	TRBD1	TGTGCCAGCTCACCATGGACAGGGTCGAGCTATGGCTACACCTTC	CASSPWTGSSYGYTF
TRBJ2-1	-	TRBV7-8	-	TGTGCCAGCAGCTCTAGCGTCAAAGACTCCTACAATGAGCAGTTCTTC	CASSSSVKDSYNEQFF
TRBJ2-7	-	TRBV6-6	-	TGTGCCAGCAGTTACGGTTCGGGCGGCAACGAGCAGTACTTC	CASSYGSGGNEQYF
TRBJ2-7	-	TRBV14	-	TGTGCCAGCAGCCCCCGGGTAGGTGGGCTCTCCTACGAGCAGTACTTC	CASSPRVGGLSYEQYF
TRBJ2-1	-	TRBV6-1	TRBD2	TGTGCCAGCAGTGAAGAACACCAAACTAGCGCTACCTACAATGAGCAGTTCTTC	CASSEEHQTSATYNEQFF
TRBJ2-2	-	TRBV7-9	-	TGTGCCAGCAGCCTAGAGGGGGGAACCGGGGAGCTGTTTTTT	CASSLEGGTGELFF
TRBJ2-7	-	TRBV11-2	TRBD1	TGTGCCAGCAGCTCCGGGACAGGGTCCTACGAGCAGTACTTC	CASSSGTGSYEQYF
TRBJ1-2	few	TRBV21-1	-	TGTGCCAGCAGCGCCCACGAGGATACCTTC	CASSAHEDTF